This T cell receptor (beta chain) stems from a study of blood T cell repertoires in COVID-19. Turning to the study itself: The samples span acute and convalescent COVID-19 from the United States, Italy and Spain. Sample material is recorded as cDNA or gDNA derived from T cells, B-cell-depleted T cells, or PBMCs.

In the authors' methods: Reference gene primer amplification yielded estimated nucleated cell counts. Clones were sequenced by immunoSEQ multiplex PCR, and TCRdb holds only the in-frame ones, with some missing. Clone size and V and J calls were adopted from that table, with D and trimming inferred from the DNA. The sample lists about 250,000 clones; roughly four fifths were seen once. CDR1 and CDR2 from the germline V gene are SGHNT and YYREEE (reference sequence). Losses at the gene ends were 0 bases for V and 3 bases for J; bases not matched to a gene: 4. The CDR3 has 17 residues. The sequence derives from a woman between 65 and 79 years old with acute or convalescent COVID-19. The chain uses TRBV5-4 and TRBJ1-6, with 9 bases aligning to TRBD1. Sequenced input: peripheral blood. CDR3 sequence reads: CASSLGAGQGYNSPLHF. Written as DNA, the CDR3 is TGTGCCAGCAGCTTGGGAGCGGGACAGGGCTATAATTCACCCCTCCACTTT.